This T cell receptor (beta chain) was sequenced for a study of CD8 T cells in ankylosing spondylitis. Study-wide results and limits: Clones tied to disease were said to be significantly enriched in matched ankylosing spondylitis synovial fluid. Reactive arthritis synovial fluid and blood were previously reported to contain some motif variants. Ankylosing spondylitis blood appeared to be characterized by a TCR beta motif of eight highly homologous variants.

Making use of molecular barcodes, quantitative 5'-RACE generated TCR beta libraries. Via MiXCR, TCRdb re-called the 5' RACE reads, giving one row per CDR3 protein. In the table there are fewer than 550,000 distinct CDR3 sequences, about 5% of which are singletons. This clonotype appeared a few times. Its target is unknown. The source material was blood, either unsorted or a sorted T cell fraction (not recorded which). The sequence was collected from a male donor with ankylosing spondylitis.

The CDR3 sequence is CASSPTSFGEQFF. The CDR3 DNA is TGTGCCAGCTCCCCCACTAGCTTTGGGGAGCAGTTCTTC. This chain connects TRBV18 to TRBJ2-1; a possible D gene is TRBD2 (6 bases). Looked up from germline, CDR1 is KGHSH and CDR2 is LQKENI. V lost 6 bases to trimming and J lost 10 bases, with 16 bases between them. The CDR3 spans 13 residues.